A selection of T cell receptor beta chains follows, all from one sample in a study of human T cells and chemical hapten exposure. TCRdb called the RACE reads again in MiXCR, with one record for every CDR3 protein. The sample holds about 82,000 distinct CDR3 sequences, over 10% seen once. The source was whole blood, collected in connection with sensitization to the hapten diphenylcyclopropenone (DPC). The receptors here all came from a woman in her fifties or sixties with alopecia areata. Some clones in this sample may be carry-over from other donors' samples. Both conserved end residues are part of each CDR3. D genes are given only for firm matches. Expanded clones get a size class; other rows say once, few or many, or leave the size out.

size | D | J | V | CDR3 | DNA
NA | TRBD1 | TRBJ2-7 | TRBV15 | CATSTRTGSVYEQYF | TGTGCCACCAGCACCCGGACAGGTTCCGTCTACGAGCAGTACTTC
many | NA | TRBJ2-2 | TRBV11-1 | CASSFDANTGELFF | TGTGCCAGCAGCTTCGACGCAAACACCGGGGAGCTGTTTTTT
many | NA | TRBJ2-1 | TRBV9 | CASSVVGGEGNEQFF | TGTGCCAGCAGCGTAGTCGGGGGAGAAGGCAATGAGCAGTTCTTC
NA | TRBD2 | TRBJ2-7 | TRBV5-1 | CASNPTSGGPYEQYF | TGCGCCAGCAACCCGACTAGCGGGGGACCCTACGAGCAGTACTTC
few | TRBD2 | TRBJ2-4 | TRBV20-1 | CSARFSAIAGSDIQYF | TGCAGTGCTAGATTCTCCGCTATAGCGGGAAGTGACATTCAGTACTTC
few | TRBD1 | TRBJ2-7 | TRBV7-9 | CASSPLGGPYEQYF | TGTGCCAGCAGCCCCCTAGGGGGCCCCTACGAGCAGTACTTC
NA | NA | TRBJ2-3 | TRBV7-9 | CASSLWGGTDTQYF | TGTGCCAGCAGCTTATGGGGGGGCACAGATACGCAGTATTTT
few | NA | TRBJ2-5 | TRBV19 | CASSRVAMSETQYF | TGTGCCAGTAGTAGGGTAGCGATGTCGGAGACCCAGTACTTC
NA | NA | TRBJ2-3 | TRBV21-1 | CASSPTGSSIDDTQYF | TGTGCCAGCAGCCCCACAGGGTCCTCGATAGACGATACGCAGTATTTT
many | NA | TRBJ1-2 | TRBV5-4 | CASSAARELLYGYTF | TGTGCCAGCAGCGCGGCCAGGGAATTGTTATATGGCTACACCTTC
few | NA | TRBJ2-3 | TRBV19 | CASSSGRYTDTQYF | TGTGCCAGTAGCTCGGGACGGTACACAGATACGCAGTATTTT
few | NA | TRBJ2-5 | TRBV5-1 | CASSLVFGETQYF | TGCGCCAGCAGCTTGGTGTTCGGAGAGACCCAGTACTTC
many | TRBD1 | TRBJ1-1 | TRBV29-1 | CSVATGQGIAEAFF | TGCAGCGTCGCCACGGGACAGGGAATCGCTGAAGCTTTCTTT
NA | NA | TRBJ2-7 | TRBV11-3 | CASSRGTAASYEQYF | TGTGCCAGCAGCCGAGGGACTGCTGCCTCCTACGAGCAGTACTTC
many | NA | TRBJ1-2 | TRBV12-3/TRBV12-4 | CASKREIYGYTF | TGTGCCAGCAAGCGGGAAATCTATGGCTACACCTTC
many | NA | TRBJ1-4 | TRBV15 | CATSKEATNEKLFF | TGTGCCACCAGCAAGGAGGCAACTAATGAAAAACTGTTTTTT